Listed below are T cell receptor beta chains from one sample, sequenced in a study of CD8 T cells in ankylosing spondylitis. MiXCR was run by TCRdb on the 5' RACE reads, yielding one entry per CDR3 protein. The repertoire holds under 150,000 distinct CDR3 sequences, with roughly 13% as singletons. Source material: blood, either unsorted or a sorted T cell fraction (not recorded which). The receptors stem from a female donor with ankylosing spondylitis or in good health (not recorded which). CDR3s include the opening cysteine and the closing phenylalanine or tryptophan. D genes are given only for firm matches. The size entry is marked missing in some rows and otherwise reads once, few, many or a size class.

d_gene	v_gene	abundance	j_gene	CDR3nt	CDR3aa
-	TRBV20-1	many	TRBJ1-6	TGCAGTGCTAGAGAGGGGCCCTCCCGTAATTCACCCCTCCACTTT	CSAREGPSRNSPLHF
TRBD1	TRBV10-2	many	TRBJ2-7	TGCGCCAGCAGTGCGAGACAGGGGTCGGCCTACGAGCAGTACTTC	CASSARQGSAYEQYF
TRBD1	TRBV7-2	many	TRBJ2-1	TGTGCCAGCAGCCCCCGGGACAGGGGGCTCAATGAGCAGTTCTTC	CASSPRDRGLNEQFF
-	TRBV27	many	TRBJ2-1	TGTGCCAGCAGCCGCGCACTAGCTACATATTACAATGAGCAGTTCTTC	CASSRALATYYNEQFF
TRBD1	TRBV5-1	many	TRBJ2-7	TGCGCCAGCAGCCGGGGACAGACCTACGAGCAGTACTTC	CASSRGQTYEQYF
-	TRBV5-5	-	TRBJ2-2	TGTGCCAGCAGCTTGAGACTCCCTCCGAACACCGGGGAGCTGTTTTTT	CASSLRLPPNTGELFF
TRBD1	TRBV20-1	few	TRBJ2-2	TGCAGTGCTAGATCGCAGGGGGCCGGGGAGCTGTTTTTT	CSARSQGAGELFF
-	TRBV29-1	few	TRBJ1-5	TGCAGCGCCCAGGAAGTAGGTCAGCCCCAGCATTTT	CSAQEVGQPQHF
-	TRBV5-1	-	TRBJ2-1	TGCGCCAGCAGCTTGTTCGCCGGGAGCTCCTACAATGAGCAGTTCTTC	CASSLFAGSSYNEQFF
-	TRBV10-3	-	TRBJ1-5	TGTGCCATCAGTGAGTCGATGGGCTACAGCAATCAGCCCCAGCATTTT	CAISESMGYSNQPQHF
-	TRBV6-2/TRBV6-3	-	TRBJ2-2	TGTGCCAGCAGTTACTCCAGTATCGGCACCGGGGAGCTGTTTTTT	CASSYSSIGTGELFF
-	TRBV20-1	many	TRBJ1-6	TGCAGTGCTAGAGGTTGGACAGACGATAATTCACCCCTCCACTTT	CSARGWTDDNSPLHF
TRBD2	TRBV11-2	few	TRBJ2-3	TGTGCCAGCAGCTTAGACCCCCTAGCGGGGGATTCCTCAGATACGCAGTATTTT	CASSLDPLAGDSSDTQYF
TRBD1	TRBV5-1	many	TRBJ1-1	TGCGCCAGCAGCCGGACAGGAGAGAACACTGAAGCTTTCTTT	CASSRTGENTEAFF
TRBD2	TRBV20-1	many	TRBJ2-7	TGCAGCGGCCTTGGCGGGGGGGCGTACGAGCAGTACTTC	CSGLGGGAYEQYF
-	TRBV24-1	many	TRBJ1-5	TGTGCCACCGAACAGTCCCAATCCTATAGCAATCAGCCCCAGCATTTT	CATEQSQSYSNQPQHF
-	TRBV7-9	few	TRBJ2-3	TGTGCCAGCAGCACAAGGACAGGCGCGGGGGCCGGGGATACGCAGTATTTT	CASSTRTGAGAGDTQYF
TRBD1	TRBV20-1	few	TRBJ1-2	TGCAGTGCTAGGGCGACAGGGACCAACTATGGCTACACCTTC	CSARATGTNYGYTF
-	TRBV11-2	many	TRBJ1-3	TGTGCCAGCATCGCGCGGAAGGCAGGAAACACCATATATTTT	CASIARKAGNTIYF
TRBD2	TRBV12-3/TRBV12-4	-	TRBJ2-5	TGTGCCAGCCTCTCCGGACTAGCGGGAGTTGGAGAGACCCAGTACTTC	CASLSGLAGVGETQYF
-	TRBV15	many	TRBJ2-3	TGTGCCACCAGCAGATTGAGGGCAGATACGCAGTATTTT	CATSRLRADTQYF
TRBD1	TRBV5-1	many	TRBJ1-1	TGCGCCAGCAGCTTTAGCTCAAGACAGGGGAACACTGAAGCTTTCTTT	CASSFSSRQGNTEAFF
-	TRBV12-3/TRBV12-4	many	TRBJ1-2	TGTGCCACCTCTCCGGGGGACTATGGCTACACCTTC	CATSPGDYGYTF
-	TRBV2	-	TRBJ1-5	TGTGCCAGCACTGAACCGTTGTGGGCAGCTTATAGCAATCAGCCCCAGCATTTT	CASTEPLWAAYSNQPQHF
TRBD2	TRBV19	once	TRBJ2-1	TGTGCCAGGAGCCCCGCCCGGCTTCGCGGGAGCGGGTACAATGAGCAGTTCTTC	CARSPARLRGSGYNEQFF